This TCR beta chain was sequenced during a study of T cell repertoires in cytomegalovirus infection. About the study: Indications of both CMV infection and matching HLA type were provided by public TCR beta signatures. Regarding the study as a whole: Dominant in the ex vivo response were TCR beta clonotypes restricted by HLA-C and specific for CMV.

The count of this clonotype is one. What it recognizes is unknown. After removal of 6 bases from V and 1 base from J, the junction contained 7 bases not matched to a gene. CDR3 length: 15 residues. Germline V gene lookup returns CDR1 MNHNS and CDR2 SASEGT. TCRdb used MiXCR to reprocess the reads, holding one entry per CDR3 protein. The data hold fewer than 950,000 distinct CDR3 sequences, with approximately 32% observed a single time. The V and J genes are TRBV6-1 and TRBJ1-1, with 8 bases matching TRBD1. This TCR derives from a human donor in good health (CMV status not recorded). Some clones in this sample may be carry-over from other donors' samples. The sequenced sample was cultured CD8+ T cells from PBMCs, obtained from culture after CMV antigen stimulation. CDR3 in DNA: TGTGCCAGCAGGGACAGGGAATGGGCGAACACTGAAGCTTTCTTT. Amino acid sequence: CASRDREWANTEAFF.